The 8 T cell receptor beta chains below come from one sample, sequenced in a study of blood T cell repertoires in COVID-19. Assay used: immunoSEQ multiplex PCR; TCRdb lists only in-frame clones, some missing. This repertoire shows 110,000 or so clones, around 86% found once; its top ten account for 37%. Sequencing was done on a sample of peripheral blood. The receptors come from a man older than 75 with acute or convalescent COVID-19.

This clone was picked up one time. The chain employs TRBV5-8 and TRBJ1-6, with D perhaps matching TRBD1 (5 bases). The CDR3 loop spans 13 amino acids. The germline CDR1 and CDR2 sequences are SGHTS and YDEGEE. Between the trimmed V and J ends, which lost 5 bases and 8 bases, there was a span of 11 bases. CDR3 loop: CASSLTGDSPLHF. The CDR3 DNA reads as TGTGCCAGCAGTTTAACAGGTGATTCACCCCTCCACTTT.

This clone was counted once. Other DNA sequences within the sample encode an identical CDR3. V and J are TRBV28 and TRBJ1-2; tentative D call: TRBD1 (6 bases). CDR3 length: 14 residues. The germline gives CDR1 MDHEN, CDR2 SYDVKM. Trimming pared 6 bases from V and 8 bases from J, leaving 19 bases between. The DNA for the CDR3 is TGTGCCAGCAGCCCCTATTTGGGGGCGAGAGGCTACACCTTC. Its protein is CASSPYLGARGYTF.

The chain carries TRBV29-1 and TRBJ2-3; D is perhaps TRBD1 (6 bases). Trimming stripped 7 bases from V and 3 bases from J, with 23 bases between. Germline-derived CDR1 and CDR2 are SQVTM and ANQGSEA. CDR3 length: 16 residues. CDR3 coding DNA: TGCAGCGCCTCACGGCGGGCAGGGGCCGCAACAGATACGCAGTATTTT. Translated: CSASRRAGAATDTQYF.

This rearrangement joins TRBV6-5 to TRBJ1-2; the match to TRBD1 covers 7 bases. Per germline, CDR1 MNHEY and CDR2 SVGAGI. Trimming at V came to 6 bases and at J to 4 bases, leaving 8 bases not matched to a gene. This CDR3 is 14 amino acids long. The CDR3 loop reads CASRNQGESYGYTF. The DNA for the CDR3 is TGTGCCAGCAGAAATCAGGGGGAGAGCTATGGCTACACCTTC.

The chain employs TRBV24-1 and TRBJ1-2; the D gene is possibly TRBD1 (5 bases). The CDR3 sequence is 19 residues long. Germline CDR1 and CDR2: KGHDR and SFDVKD. The ends were cut back, 4 bases at V and 3 bases at J, with 26 bases in the middle. This CDR3 reads CATSDVKHETVGGYYGYTF. As DNA, the CDR3 is TGTGCCACCAGTGACGTAAAGCATGAGACAGTGGGAGGATACTATGGCTACACCTTC.

This clone has more than one count but fewer than ten. This chain links TRBV6-1 with TRBJ1-5; perhaps TRBD1 as D (5 bases). Germline V gives CDR1 MNHNS, CDR2 SASEGT. There are 16 residues in the CDR3. V was shortened by 2 bases and J by 7 bases, with 18 bases between the two germline ends. The DNA for the CDR3 is TGTGCCAGCAGTGAAACCACGATAGGGCAGGGCCAGCCCCAGCATTTT. Amino acids: CASSETTIGQGQPQHF.

This clone turned up a few times. The chain carries TRBV15 and TRBJ1-2; D perhaps matches TRBD1 (5 bases). This CDR3 contains 15 residues. Trimming stripped 3 bases from V and 6 bases from J, with 17 bases between. In germline, CDR1 is LNHNV, CDR2 YYDKDF (reference sequence). The CDR3 reads CATSRIGAGRDGYTF. The DNA of the CDR3 is TGTGCCACCAGCAGGATCGGGGCAGGGAGGGATGGCTACACCTTC.

CDR3 loop: CASSVGYSDRGTVTQYF. Written as DNA, the CDR3 is TGTGCCAGCAGCGTAGGGTATAGTGATCGGGGTACAGTGACGCAGTATTTT. The V gene is TRBV9, the J gene TRBJ2-3, with D possibly TRBD2 on 5 matching bases. The germline V gene encodes CDR1 SGDLS and CDR2 YYNGEE. The CDR3 is made up of 17 amino acids. V was shortened by 0 bases and J by 9 bases, with 23 bases between the two germline ends.